The present TCR beta chain was sequenced within a study of T cells in Graves' hyperthyroidism and ophthalmopathy. Trimming removed 4 bases from V and 4 bases from J; junction bases left unmatched: 8. CDR1 KGHDR and CDR2 SFDVKD come from the germline V gene. The CDR3 sequence is 16 residues long. This clonotype was picked up many times. RNA transcripts were the template for amplifying TCR beta CDR3 regions. HTBI primers were used for first-round RT-PCR of the TCR CDR3. TCRdb analysed the multiplex PCR reads with MiXCR anew, one entry per CDR3 protein. The sample consists of more than 350,000 distinct CDR3 sequences, roughly 17% of them appearing once. Patients aged 18 to 65 had newly diagnosed hyperthyroidism of under 2 months' duration. Uncontrolled infection, other autoimmune disease, pregnancy and lactation each barred patients from inclusion. Blood from later-ophthalmopathy patients was taken at first hyperthyroidism diagnosis. Fresh peripheral blood, around 9.2 ml of it, supplied the PBMCs.

The material sequenced was blood. The clonotype comes from a woman aged 30 to 39 with Graves' hyperthyroidism that later progressed to Graves' ophthalmopathy. This chain joins TRBV24-1 and TRBJ2-5, with 10 bases that match TRBD1. The CDR3 bases are TGTGCCACCAGTGAGGGGGGACAGGGGTTTCGAGAGACCCAGTACTTC. It codes for CATSEGGQGFRETQYF.